One sample yielded the 26 T cell receptor beta chains listed below, sequenced in a study of blood T cell repertoires in COVID-19. The protocol was immunoSEQ multiplex PCR, while the TCRdb copy is restricted to in-frame clones and leaves out a portion. The profile shows about 86,000 clones, 82% of them singletons. Sequenced: peripheral blood. These receptors all come from a woman older than 75 with acute or convalescent COVID-19.

This clone is a singleton in its sample. The chain combines TRBV11-2 with TRBJ2-7; 11 bases line up with TRBD1. Per the germline V gene, CDR1 is SGHAT and CDR2 is FQNNGV. Unmatched junction bases numbered 2, after V lost 3 bases and J lost 7 bases. CDR3 length: 13 amino acids. CDR3 sequence reads: CASSFGTGGEQYF. In DNA form, the CDR3 reads TGTGCCAGCAGCTTTGGGACAGGGGGGGAGCAGTACTTC.

The chain links TRBV6-5 to TRBJ2-7; D unclear. The germline V gene encodes CDR1 MNHEY and CDR2 SVGAGI. V shed 6 bases and J shed 3 bases, with 6 bases lying between them. There are 11 residues in the CDR3. The CDR3 sequence: CASSFVYEQYF. The CDR3 DNA reads TGTGCCAGCAGCTTCGTCTACGAGCAGTACTTC.

The rearrangement uses TRBV5-1 and TRBJ2-7, with 10 nucleotides matching TRBD2. The CDR3 spans 19 residues. With 0 bases clipped from V and 2 bases from J, the junction kept 14 bases outside the gene matches. Germline-derived CDR1 and CDR2 are SGHRS and YFSETQ. The CDR3 DNA sequence: TGCGCCAGCAGCTTGGGTACTACCGGGACTAGCGTCCCCCCCTACGAGCAGTACTTC. It translates to CASSLGTTGTSVPPYEQYF.

The genes are TRBV6-5 and TRBJ2-2, with TRBD1 matching over 8 bases. Unmatched junction bases numbered 7, after V lost 4 bases and J lost 6 bases. The CDR3 covers 15 residues. Per the germline V gene, CDR1 is MNHEY and CDR2 is SVGAGI. Written as DNA, the CDR3 is TGTGCCAGCAGTTCCCCGACAGGGGTACCCGGGGAGCTGTTTTTT. It specifies CASSSPTGVPGELFF.

The chain employs TRBV7-3 and TRBJ2-6; 7 bases align to TRBD1. The V and J ends lost 8 bases and 3 bases, in that order; junction bases with no gene match: 4. The CDR3 is 14 residues long. Germline CDR1 and CDR2: SGHTA and FQGTGA. CDR3 DNA sequence: TGTGCCAGCTCGACAGGGATTGGGGCCAACGTCCTGACTTTC. Amino acids: CASSTGIGANVLTF.

This chain links TRBV7-3 with TRBJ2-1, with 10 nucleotides matching TRBD1. The CDR3 runs 15 residues. V gave up 5 bases and J gave up 7 bases; unmatched junction bases: 8. The V gene's germline CDR1 is SGHTA and CDR2 FQGTGA. The CDR3 nucleotides read TGTGCCAGCAGCCTCACCGGGGACAGGGGTAATGAGCAGTTCTTC. Translated: CASSLTGDRGNEQFF.

V is TRBV5-6 and J is TRBJ2-1; D is possibly TRBD2 (6 bases). The CDR3 covers 16 residues. Germline CDR1 SGHDT, CDR2 YYEEEE. Trimming shortened V by 0 bases and J by 10 bases, and 20 bases separated the two germline ends. Here the CDR3 reads CASSLAGDWRPREQFF. The CDR3 DNA follows: TGTGCCAGCAGCTTGGCCGGGGACTGGCGACCTCGGGAGCAGTTCTTC.

The chain uses TRBV2 and TRBJ1-3; D gene ambiguous. V shed 6 bases and J shed 0 bases, with 18 bases lying between them. Germline-derived CDR1 and CDR2 are SNHLY and FYNNEI. The CDR3 is made up of 17 amino acids. The CDR3 loop is CASRNAIVSPSGNTIYF. Written as DNA, the CDR3 is TGTGCCAGCAGGAATGCTATAGTTTCGCCCTCTGGAAACACCATATATTTT.

The chain carries TRBV7-3 and TRBJ1-4, with 8 bases lining up with TRBD1. With V trimmed by 1 base and J by 0 bases, 4 bases remained unmatched. The CDR3 is 17 residues long. Germline V gene sequence: CDR1 SGHTA, CDR2 FQGTGA. CDR3 coding DNA: TGTGCCAGCAGCTTAAGGACAGGGATTGCAACTAATGAAAAACTGTTTTTT. This translates into CASSLRTGIATNEKLFF.

This clone was detected only a few times. This chain uses TRBV11-3 with TRBJ1-1, with no clear D. V lost 0 bases and J 5 bases, leaving 7 bases between the germline ends. Germline CDR1 reads SGHNT; CDR2 reads YENEEA. The CDR3 length is 13 residues. The CDR3 sequence is CASSLEGRTEAFF. The CDR3 DNA follows: TGTGCCAGCAGCTTAGAGGGGAGGACTGAAGCTTTCTTT.

This clone was detected a few times. This chain joins TRBV5-1 and TRBJ2-2; 8 nucleotides match TRBD2. Germline V gene sequence: CDR1 SGHRS, CDR2 YFSETQ. CDR3 length equals 15 residues. V trimming: 1 base; J trimming: 5 bases; junction bases outside the gene matches: 4. CDR3 sequence: CASSLTAGVTGELFF. CDR3 DNA: TGCGCCAGCAGCTTGACAGCGGGGGTGACCGGGGAGCTGTTTTTT.

J is TRBJ1-6 and V is TRBV5-4; 9 nucleotides match TRBD1. V was clipped by 4 bases and J by 10 bases; unmatched bases: 9. Per the germline V gene, CDR1 is SGHNT and CDR2 is YYREEE (reference sequence). This CDR3 is 15 amino acids long. CDR3 coding DNA: TGTGCCAGCAGCATCGACAGGGGGAGCGTCTCACCCCTCCACTTT. This translates into CASSIDRGSVSPLHF.

The chain combines TRBV11-2 with TRBJ2-3; 10 nucleotides match TRBD2. The CDR3 has 16 amino acids. The V gene's germline CDR1 is SGHAT and CDR2 FQNNGV. V shed 6 bases and J 2 bases; nucleotides not matched to a gene: 8. The CDR3 here is CASRRGLAEITDTQYF. The CDR3 bases are TGTGCCAGCAGGCGAGGACTAGCGGAGATCACAGATACGCAGTATTTT.

The J gene is TRBJ1-2, the V gene TRBV2; 11 bases line up with TRBD1. The CDR3 has 13 amino acids. V gave up 6 bases and J gave up 7 bases; unmatched junction bases: 4. CDR1 is SNHLY, CDR2 FYNNEI, per germline. CDR3 loop: CASSGQGAIGYTF. The CDR3 DNA reads TGTGCCAGCAGCGGACAGGGGGCGATTGGCTACACCTTC.

This clone has a single count. The chain recombines TRBV6-1 with TRBJ1-4; no reliable D call. The CDR3 length is 17 residues. Trimming removed 3 bases from V and 5 bases from J, with 19 bases in between. Germline assignment: CDR1 MNHNS and CDR2 SASEGT. As DNA, the CDR3 is TGTGCCAGCAGTGATCGTGGCTCCACAAACCCAAATGAAAAACTGTTTTTT. Translation: CASSDRGSTNPNEKLFF.

Only one count was recorded for this clone. This chain links TRBV3-1 (or the pseudogene TRBV3-2) with TRBJ2-5, with TRBD1 matching over 7 bases. Unmatched junction bases numbered 0, after V lost 4 bases and J lost 1 base. Per germline, CDR1 LGHDT and CDR2 YNNKEL (reference sequence). This CDR3 comprises 13 residues. The CDR3 nucleotides are TGTGCCAGCAGCCGACAGGGCCAAGAGACCCAGTACTTC. Protein: CASSRQGQETQYF.

In the case of this clone: Other DNA sequences in the sample encode the same CDR3. The chain couples TRBV12-3 or TRBV12-4 to TRBJ2-1; D is ambiguous. V dropped 2 bases and J dropped 6 bases, with 8 bases sitting between them. CDR3 size: 13 residues. The CDR3 region has the DNA TGTGCCAGCAGTTTAATCGGCGGCAATGAGCAGTTCTTC. This codes for CASSLIGGNEQFF.

This rearrangement joins TRBV2 to TRBJ1-2; TRBD1 is a possible D gene (5 bases). Germline assignment: CDR1 SNHLY and CDR2 FYNNEI. The CDR3 is 14 residues long. Trimming pared 5 bases from V and 7 bases from J, leaving 17 bases between. The CDR3: CASSPGQGKGGYTF. For the CDR3, the DNA is TGTGCCAGCAGTCCAGGGCAGGGCAAAGGTGGCTACACCTTC.

J is TRBJ1-2 and V is TRBV6-5, with 7 bases identical to TRBD1. There are 14 residues in the CDR3. Germline-derived CDR1 and CDR2 are MNHEY and SVGAGI. V gave up 6 bases and J gave up 7 bases; unmatched junction bases: 11. Written as DNA, the CDR3 is TGTGCCAGCAGCCCCGGGACAGCTTGGGGTGGCTACACCTTC. It encodes CASSPGTAWGGYTF.

A remark on this clone: This sample includes further DNA sequences coding for the same CDR3. The chain carries TRBV5-1 and TRBJ1-2, with 11 nucleotides matching TRBD1. Per germline, CDR1 SGHRS and CDR2 YFSETQ. V trimming: 0 bases; J trimming: 4 bases; junction bases outside the gene matches: 2. This CDR3 has 15 residues. CDR3 bases: TGCGCCAGCAGCTTGGGGACAGGGGGCGGCTATGGCTACACCTTC. Translated: CASSLGTGGGYGYTF.

V is TRBV4-1 and J is TRBJ1-1; D not resolved. The CDR3 extends over 13 amino acids. CDR1 and CDR2 from the germline V gene are MGHRA and YSYEKL. Trimming removed 1 base from V and 4 bases from J, with 7 bases in between. CDR3 loop: CASSQVSGTEAFF. CDR3 bases: TGCGCCAGCAGCCAAGTCTCCGGCACTGAAGCTTTCTTT.

The chain is built from TRBV24-1 and TRBJ2-3, with 9 bases fitting TRBD1. There are 14 residues in the CDR3. V was clipped by 3 bases and J by 4 bases; unmatched bases: 1. CDR1 and CDR2 (germline): KGHDR, SFDVKD. This CDR3 reads CATSDRDRADTQYF. The CDR3 DNA reads TGTGCCACCAGTGATAGGGACAGGGCAGATACGCAGTATTTT.

V is TRBV28 and J is TRBJ2-3; a weak D match, TRBD2 (7 bases). The germline V gene encodes CDR1 MDHEN and CDR2 SYDVKM. The germline V and J ends were trimmed by 3 bases and 6 bases, with 19 bases remaining between them. This CDR3 is built from 16 residues. Written as DNA, the CDR3 is TGTGCCAGCAGTTTTTTAAGGGGGAGGGCCTCGGATACGCAGTATTTT. Encoded protein: CASSFLRGRASDTQYF. Complete variable domain (other parts from reference TRBV28 and TRBJ2-3): DVKVTQSSRYLVKRTGEKVFLECVQDMDHENMFWYRQDPGLGLRLIYFSYDVKMKEKGDIPEGYSVSREKKERFSLILESASTNQTSMYLCASSFLRGRASDTQYFGPGTRLTVL.

The V and J genes are TRBV5-1 and TRBJ2-5; 9 positions match TRBD1. J was trimmed by 0 bases and V by 5 bases; bases with no gene match: 5. CDR3 size: 15 residues. The germline gives CDR1 SGHRS, CDR2 YFSETQ. The CDR3 protein is CASRRTGADQETQYF. CDR3 nucleotide sequence: TGCGCCAGCAGACGGACAGGGGCCGACCAAGAGACCCAGTACTTC.

This rearrangement joins TRBV28 to TRBJ1-1, with 7 bases identical to TRBD1. CDR1 MDHEN and CDR2 SYDVKM come from the germline V gene. V shed 6 bases and J 5 bases; nucleotides not matched to a gene: 21. CDR3 size: 18 residues. The CDR3: CASSHPLTGAVETTEAFF. The CDR3, as DNA: TGTGCCAGCAGCCACCCGCTCACAGGGGCGGTAGAAACGACTGAAGCTTTCTTT.

The genes are TRBV7-3 and TRBJ2-5; 9 bases are a match to TRBD2. The germline V gene has CDR1 SGHTA and CDR2 FQGTGA. This CDR3 is built from 15 residues. With V trimmed by 5 bases and J by 4 bases, 8 bases remained unmatched. The CDR3 loop reads CASSQSGGTVETQYF. The DNA of the CDR3 is TGTGCCAGCAGCCAAAGCGGGGGGACCGTAGAGACCCAGTACTTC.